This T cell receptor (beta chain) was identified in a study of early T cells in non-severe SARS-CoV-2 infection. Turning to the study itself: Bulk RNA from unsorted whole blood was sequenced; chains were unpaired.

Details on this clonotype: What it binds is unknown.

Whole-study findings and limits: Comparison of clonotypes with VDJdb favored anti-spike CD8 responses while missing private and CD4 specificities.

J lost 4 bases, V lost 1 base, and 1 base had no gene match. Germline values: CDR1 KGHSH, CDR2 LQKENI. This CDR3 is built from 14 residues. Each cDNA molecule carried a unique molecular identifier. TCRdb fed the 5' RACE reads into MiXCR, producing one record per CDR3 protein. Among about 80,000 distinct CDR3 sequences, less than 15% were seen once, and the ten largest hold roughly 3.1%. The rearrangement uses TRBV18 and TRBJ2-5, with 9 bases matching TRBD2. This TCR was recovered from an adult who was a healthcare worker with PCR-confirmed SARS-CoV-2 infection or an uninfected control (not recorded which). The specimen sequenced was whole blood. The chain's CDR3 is CASSPRGLAETQYF. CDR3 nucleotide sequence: TGTGCCAGCTCACCACGGGGACTAGCAGAGACCCAGTACTTC.